Sequencing of this TCR beta chain was carried out in a study of CD8 T cells in Susac syndrome. Reverse transcription of about 0.45 to 1 ug RNA was performed with random hexamers. TCRdb itself ran the immunoSEQ multiplex PCR reads through MiXCR, one entry per CDR3 protein. The sample has 100,000 to 150,000 distinct CDR3 sequences, just over 90% seen once; the top ten hold roughly 0.31%. Per the germline V gene, CDR1 is SGHTA and CDR2 is FQGNSA. The CDR3 length is 14 residues. Deletions cut 1 base from V and 4 bases from J, with 10 bases between. Sequencing used CD8+ T cells from PBMCs. The rearrangement joins TRBV7-2 to TRBJ1-2; no firm D call. This clonotype was sampled from a human donor with multiple sclerosis. This CDR3 reads CASSLGTAGYGYTF. For the CDR3, the DNA is TGTGCCAGCAGCTTAGGGACGGCAGGCTATGGCTACACCTTC.